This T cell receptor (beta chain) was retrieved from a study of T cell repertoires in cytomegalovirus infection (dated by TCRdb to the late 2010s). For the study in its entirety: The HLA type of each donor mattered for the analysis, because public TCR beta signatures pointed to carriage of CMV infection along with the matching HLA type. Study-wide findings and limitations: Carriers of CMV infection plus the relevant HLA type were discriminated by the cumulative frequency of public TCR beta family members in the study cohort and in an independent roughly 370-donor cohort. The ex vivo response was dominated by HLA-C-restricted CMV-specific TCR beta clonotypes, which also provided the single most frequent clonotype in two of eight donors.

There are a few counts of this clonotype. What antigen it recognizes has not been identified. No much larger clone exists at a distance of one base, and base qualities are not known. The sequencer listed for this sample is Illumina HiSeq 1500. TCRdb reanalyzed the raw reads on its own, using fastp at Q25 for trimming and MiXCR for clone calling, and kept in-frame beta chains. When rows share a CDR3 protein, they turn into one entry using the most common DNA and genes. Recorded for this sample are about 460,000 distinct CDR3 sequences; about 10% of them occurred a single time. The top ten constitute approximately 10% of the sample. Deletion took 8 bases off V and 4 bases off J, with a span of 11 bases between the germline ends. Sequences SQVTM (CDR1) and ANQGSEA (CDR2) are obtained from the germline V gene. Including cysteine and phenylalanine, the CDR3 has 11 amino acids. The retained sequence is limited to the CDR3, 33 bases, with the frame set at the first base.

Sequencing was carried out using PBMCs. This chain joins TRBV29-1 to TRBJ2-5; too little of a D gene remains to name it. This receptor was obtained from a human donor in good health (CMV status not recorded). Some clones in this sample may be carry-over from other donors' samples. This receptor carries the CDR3 CSTLTGETQYF. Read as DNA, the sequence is TGCAGCACCCTGACCGGAGAGACCCAGTACTTC.